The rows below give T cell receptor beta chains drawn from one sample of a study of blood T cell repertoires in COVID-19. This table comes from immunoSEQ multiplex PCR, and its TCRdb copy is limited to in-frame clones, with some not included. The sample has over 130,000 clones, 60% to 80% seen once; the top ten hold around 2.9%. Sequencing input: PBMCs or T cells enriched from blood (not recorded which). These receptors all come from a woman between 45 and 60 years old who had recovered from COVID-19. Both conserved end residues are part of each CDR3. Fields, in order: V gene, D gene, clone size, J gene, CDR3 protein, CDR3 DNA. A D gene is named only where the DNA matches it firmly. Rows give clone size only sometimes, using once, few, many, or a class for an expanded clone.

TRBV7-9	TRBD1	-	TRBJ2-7	CATTQDRASYEQYF	TGTGCCACGACCCAGGACAGGGCCTCCTACGAGCAGTACTTC
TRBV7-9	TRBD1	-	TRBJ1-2	CASSLEAGTGNGYTF	TGTGCCAGCAGCTTGGAAGCCGGGACAGGGAATGGCTACACCTTC
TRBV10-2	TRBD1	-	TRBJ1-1	CASSEYGTAYLNTEAFF	TGCGCCAGCAGTGAGTACGGGACAGCGTATTTGAACACTGAAGCTTTCTTT
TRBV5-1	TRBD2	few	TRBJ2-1	CASSSVAGVQNEQFF	TGCGCCAGCAGCTCAGTAGCGGGAGTCCAAAATGAGCAGTTCTTC
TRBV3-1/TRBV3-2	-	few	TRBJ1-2	CASSQGLRGGYTF	TGTGCCAGCAGCCAAGGCCTTCGGGGAGGCTACACCTTC
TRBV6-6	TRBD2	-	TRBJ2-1	CASSRPTSGSLRPFF	TGTGCCAGCAGTCGCCCCACTAGCGGGAGTCTGAGGCCGTTCTTC
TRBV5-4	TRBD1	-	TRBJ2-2	CASLNDRATGELFF	TGTGCCAGTTTGAATGACAGGGCCACCGGGGAGCTGTTTTTT
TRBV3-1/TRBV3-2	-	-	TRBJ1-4	CASSQGQGLFF	TGTGCCAGCAGCCAAGGTCAGGGGCTGTTTTTT
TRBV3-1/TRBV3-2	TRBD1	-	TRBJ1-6	CASSRLAGQINSPLHF	TGTGCCAGCAGCCGGCTGGCGGGACAGATAAATTCACCCCTCCACTTT
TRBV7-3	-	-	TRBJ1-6	CASSLQGNSPLHF	TGTGCCAGCAGTCTTCAGGGGAATTCACCCCTCCACTTT
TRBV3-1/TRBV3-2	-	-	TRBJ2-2	CASLGGPNTGELFF	TGTGCCAGCCTCGGGGGGCCGAACACCGGGGAGCTGTTTTTT
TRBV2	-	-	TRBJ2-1	CASGTGRSSYNEQFF	TGTGCCAGCGGGACTGGGAGAAGCTCCTACAATGAGCAGTTCTTC
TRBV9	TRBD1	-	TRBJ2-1	CASSLDRGTYNEQFF	TGTGCCAGCAGCCTAGACAGGGGCACCTACAATGAGCAGTTCTTC
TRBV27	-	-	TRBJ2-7	CASSLAGTLSSYEQYF	TGTGCCAGCAGCCTTGCCGGGACACTCAGCTCCTACGAGCAGTACTTC
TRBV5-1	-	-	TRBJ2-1	CASTIYSGGPYNEQFF	TGCGCCAGCACAATCTATTCCGGGGGACCCTACAATGAGCAGTTCTTC
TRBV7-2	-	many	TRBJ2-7	CASSSDFSSYEQYF	TGTGCCAGCAGCTCGGACTTCAGCTCCTACGAGCAGTACTTC
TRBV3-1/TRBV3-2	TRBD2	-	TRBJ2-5	CASSLLAGGLETQYF	TGTGCCAGCAGCCTATTAGCGGGGGGGCTGGAGACCCAGTACTTC
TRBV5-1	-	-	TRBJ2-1	CASSLGGYNEQFF	TGCGCCAGCAGCTTGGGCGGATACAATGAGCAGTTCTTC
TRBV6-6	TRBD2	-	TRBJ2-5	CASSPWTSGGTQETQYF	TGTGCCAGCAGTCCCTGGACTAGCGGGGGGACACAAGAGACCCAGTACTTC
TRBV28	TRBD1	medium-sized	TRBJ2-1	CASIPPGQGYGSEQFF	TGTGCCAGCATCCCTCCGGGACAGGGGTACGGTAGTGAGCAGTTCTTC
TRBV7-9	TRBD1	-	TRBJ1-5	CASSLVGGQYGNQPQHF	TGTGCCAGCAGCTTAGTTGGGGGACAGTATGGTAATCAGCCCCAGCATTTT
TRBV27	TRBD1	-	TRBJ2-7	CASRGPGQGWHEQYF	TGTGCCAGCAGAGGACCGGGACAGGGGTGGCACGAGCAGTACTTC
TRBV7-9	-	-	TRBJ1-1	CASSLAGGMNTEAFF	TGTGCCAGCAGCTTAGCAGGAGGAATGAACACTGAAGCTTTCTTT
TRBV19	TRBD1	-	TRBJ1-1	CASSSGQLNTEAFF	TGTGCCAGTAGTTCGGGACAGCTGAACACTGAAGCTTTCTTT
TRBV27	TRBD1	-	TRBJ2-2	CASSFLRGQGGELFF	TGTGCCAGCAGTTTCCTCAGGGGGCAAGGCGGGGAGCTGTTTTTT
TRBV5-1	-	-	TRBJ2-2	CASTYEGGELFF	TGCGCCAGCACGTATGAGGGCGGGGAGCTGTTTTTT
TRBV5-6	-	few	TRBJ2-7	CASSSGTSYEQYF	TGTGCCAGCAGCTCCGGGACTTCCTACGAGCAGTACTTC
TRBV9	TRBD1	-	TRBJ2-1	CASSVGTVYNEQFF	TGTGCCAGCAGCGTCGGGACAGTCTACAATGAGCAGTTCTTC
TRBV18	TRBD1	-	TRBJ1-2	CASSPPAGGEGGYTF	TGTGCCAGCTCACCACCGGCAGGGGGAGAAGGAGGCTACACCTTC
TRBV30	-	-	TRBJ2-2	CALSGAGAGELFF	TGTGCCTTATCGGGAGCCGGGGCCGGGGAGCTGTTTTTT
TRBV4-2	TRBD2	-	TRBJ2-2	CASSQDSVQREGTGGELFF	TGTGCCAGCAGCCAAGATTCGGTCCAGCGGGAGGGCACAGGCGGGGAGCTGTTTTTT
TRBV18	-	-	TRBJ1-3	CASSQDSGGSGNTIYF	TGTGCCAGCTCACAGGACAGCGGAGGCTCTGGAAACACCATATATTTT
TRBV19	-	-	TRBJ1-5	CASSLRRYQPQHF	TGTGCCAGTAGTCTCAGGCGCTATCAGCCCCAGCATTTT
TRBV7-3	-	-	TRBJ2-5	CASSFDRQETQYF	TGTGCCAGCAGCTTTGACAGACAGGAGACCCAGTACTTC
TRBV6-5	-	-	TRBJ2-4	CATEPGAIKNIQYF	TGTGCCACGGAGCCCGGAGCAATTAAAAACATTCAGTACTTC
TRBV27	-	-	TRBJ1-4	CASSQGRGKLFF	TGTGCCAGCAGTCAGGGGAGAGGAAAACTGTTTTTT
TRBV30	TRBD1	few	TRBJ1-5	CAWSAQGDQPQHF	TGTGCCTGGAGTGCGCAGGGGGATCAGCCCCAGCATTTT
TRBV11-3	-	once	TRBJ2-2	CASSLSRLGIYSPFTGELFF	TGTGCCAGCAGCTTAAGCCGTCTGGGCATCTATAGTCCATTCACCGGGGAGCTGTTTTTT
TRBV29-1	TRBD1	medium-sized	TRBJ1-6	CSVRTGGNSPLHF	TGCAGCGTTCGGACAGGGGGCAATTCACCCCTCCACTTT
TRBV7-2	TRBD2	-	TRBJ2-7	CASSRRASGRGSYEQYF	TGTGCCAGCAGCCGTAGGGCTAGCGGGAGAGGGTCCTACGAGCAGTACTTC
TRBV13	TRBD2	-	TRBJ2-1	CASSIGLAGGGNYEQFF	TGTGCCAGCAGCATCGGACTAGCGGGAGGTGGGAATTATGAGCAGTTCTTC
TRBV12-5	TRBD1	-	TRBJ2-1	CASGLVTGGEQFF	TGTGCTAGTGGTTTGGTGACAGGGGGTGAGCAGTTCTTC
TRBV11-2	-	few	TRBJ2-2	CASSLLRSANTGELFF	TGTGCCAGCAGCTTACTACGGTCCGCGAACACCGGGGAGCTGTTTTTT
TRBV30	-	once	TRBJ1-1	CAWSKGGDTEAFF	TGTGCCTGGAGTAAAGGGGGGGACACTGAAGCTTTCTTT
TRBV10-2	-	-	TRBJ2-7	CASSSYSGKAEQYF	TGCGCCAGCAGTTCCTATAGCGGAAAGGCGGAGCAGTACTTC
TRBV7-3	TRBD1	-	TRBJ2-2	CASGPGGTGELFF	TGTGCCAGTGGCCCAGGGGGCACCGGGGAGCTGTTTTTT
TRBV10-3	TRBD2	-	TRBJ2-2	CATGFSGARNTGELFF	TGTGCCACCGGGTTCAGCGGGGCTAGGAACACCGGGGAGCTGTTTTTT
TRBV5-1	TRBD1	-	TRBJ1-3	CASSFGTDSGNTIYF	TGCGCCAGCAGCTTCGGGACAGATTCTGGAAACACCATATATTTT
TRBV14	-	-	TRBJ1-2	CASSQDVRQAYGYTF	TGTGCCAGCAGCCAAGACGTAAGGCAGGCTTATGGCTACACCTTC
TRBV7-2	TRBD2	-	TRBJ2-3	CASSFGLAGPTDTQYF	TGTGCCAGCAGCTTCGGACTAGCGGGACCCACAGATACGCAGTATTTT
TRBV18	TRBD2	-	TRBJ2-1	CASSPGLAGSEQFF	TGTGCCAGCTCACCCGGTCTAGCGGGGTCTGAGCAGTTCTTC
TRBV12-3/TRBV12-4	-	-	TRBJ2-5	CATMGQEETQYF	TGTGCCACCATGGGGCAGGAGGAGACCCAGTACTTC
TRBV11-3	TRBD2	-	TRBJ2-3	CASSFAGEQDTQYF	TGTGCCAGCAGCTTTGCGGGGGAGCAAGATACGCAGTATTTT
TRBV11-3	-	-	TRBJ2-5	CASSLDGGRGAETQYF	TGTGCCAGCAGCTTAGATGGGGGCAGGGGAGCGGAGACCCAGTACTTC
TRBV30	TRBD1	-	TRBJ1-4	CAWSLGTGEKLFF	TGTGCCTGGTCACTCGGGACAGGGGAAAAACTGTTTTTT
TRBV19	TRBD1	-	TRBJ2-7	CASSSGTGDYEQYF	TGTGCCAGTTCTTCCGGGACAGGGGACTACGAGCAGTACTTC
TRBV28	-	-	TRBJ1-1	CASSLWGGDTEAFF	TGTGCCAGCAGTTTGTGGGGAGGTGACACTGAAGCTTTCTTT
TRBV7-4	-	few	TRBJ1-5	CASSFCRNSNQPQHF	TGTGCCAGCAGCTTTTGCAGGAATAGCAATCAGCCCCAGCATTTT
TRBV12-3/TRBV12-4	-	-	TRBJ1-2	CASSPTRGGYTF	TGTGCCAGCAGTCCTACCCGGGGGGGCTACACCTTC
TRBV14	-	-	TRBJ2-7	CASSQDAWGSSYEQYF	TGTGCCAGCAGCCAAGATGCTTGGGGCAGCTCCTACGAGCAGTACTTC